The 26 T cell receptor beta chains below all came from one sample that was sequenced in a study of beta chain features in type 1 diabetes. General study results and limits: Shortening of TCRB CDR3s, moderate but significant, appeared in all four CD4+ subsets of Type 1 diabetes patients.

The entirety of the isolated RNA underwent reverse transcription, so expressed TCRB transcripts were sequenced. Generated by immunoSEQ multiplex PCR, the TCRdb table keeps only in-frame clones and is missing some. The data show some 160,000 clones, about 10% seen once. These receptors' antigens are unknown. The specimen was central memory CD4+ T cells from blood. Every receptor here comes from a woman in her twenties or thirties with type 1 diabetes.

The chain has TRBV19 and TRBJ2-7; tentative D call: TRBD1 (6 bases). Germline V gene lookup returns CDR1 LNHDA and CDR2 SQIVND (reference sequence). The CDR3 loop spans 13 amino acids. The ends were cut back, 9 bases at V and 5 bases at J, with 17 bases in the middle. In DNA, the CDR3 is TGTGCCAGCAAACCCAGACAGGTAGACGAGCAGTACTTC. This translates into CASKPRQVDEQYF.

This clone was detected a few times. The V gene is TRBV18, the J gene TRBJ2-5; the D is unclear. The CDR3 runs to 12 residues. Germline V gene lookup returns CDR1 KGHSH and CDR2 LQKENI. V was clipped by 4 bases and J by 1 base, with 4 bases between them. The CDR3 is CASSLGQETQYF. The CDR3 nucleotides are TGTGCCAGCTCACTCGGCCAAGAGACCCAGTACTTC.

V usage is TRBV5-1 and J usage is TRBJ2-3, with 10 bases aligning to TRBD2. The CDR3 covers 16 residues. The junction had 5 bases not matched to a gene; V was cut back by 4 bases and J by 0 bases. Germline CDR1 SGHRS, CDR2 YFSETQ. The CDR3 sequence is CASSGRLAGSTDTQYF. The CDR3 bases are TGCGCCAGCAGCGGAAGACTAGCGGGTAGCACAGATACGCAGTATTTT.

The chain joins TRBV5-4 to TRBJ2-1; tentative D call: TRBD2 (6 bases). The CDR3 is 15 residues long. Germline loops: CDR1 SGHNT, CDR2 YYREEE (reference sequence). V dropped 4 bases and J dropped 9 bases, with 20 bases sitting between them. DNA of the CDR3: TGTGCCAGCAGCCCATACGGGGTCGGGAGCGGTGAGCAGTTCTTC. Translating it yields CASSPYGVGSGEQFF.

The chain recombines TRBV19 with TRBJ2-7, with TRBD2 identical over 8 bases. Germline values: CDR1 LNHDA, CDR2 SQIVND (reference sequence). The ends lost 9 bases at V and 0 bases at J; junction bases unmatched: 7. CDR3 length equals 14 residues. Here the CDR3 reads CASHPGGSSYEQYF. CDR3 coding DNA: TGTGCCAGCCACCCGGGGGGGAGCTCCTACGAGCAGTACTTC.

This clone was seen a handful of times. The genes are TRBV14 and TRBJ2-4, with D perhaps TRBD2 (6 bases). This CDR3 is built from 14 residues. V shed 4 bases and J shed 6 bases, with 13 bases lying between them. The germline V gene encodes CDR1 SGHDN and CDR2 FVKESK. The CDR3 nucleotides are TGTGCCAGCAGCCTCTCCCAGCGGGCAAACATTCAGTACTTC. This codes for CASSLSQRANIQYF.

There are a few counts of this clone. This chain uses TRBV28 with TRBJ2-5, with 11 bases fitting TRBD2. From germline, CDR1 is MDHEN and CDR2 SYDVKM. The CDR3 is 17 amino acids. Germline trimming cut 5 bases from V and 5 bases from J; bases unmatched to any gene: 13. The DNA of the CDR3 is TGTGCCAGCAGTCAACCTCCACTAGCGGGAGCATCGGAGACCCAGTACTTC. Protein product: CASSQPPLAGASETQYF.

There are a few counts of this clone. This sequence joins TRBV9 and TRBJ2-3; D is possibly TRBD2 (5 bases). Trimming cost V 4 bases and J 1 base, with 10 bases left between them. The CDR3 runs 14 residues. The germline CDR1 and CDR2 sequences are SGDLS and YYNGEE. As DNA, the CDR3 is TGTGCCAGCAGCTCGAGGACTGGCACAGATACGCAGTATTTT. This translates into CASSSRTGTDTQYF.

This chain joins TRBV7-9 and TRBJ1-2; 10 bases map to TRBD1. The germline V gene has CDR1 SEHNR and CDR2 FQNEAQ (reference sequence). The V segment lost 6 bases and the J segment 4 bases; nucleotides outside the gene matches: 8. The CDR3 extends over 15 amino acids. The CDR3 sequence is CASRANRDRGYGYTF. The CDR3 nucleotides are TGTGCCAGCAGGGCTAACCGGGACAGGGGCTATGGCTACACCTTC.

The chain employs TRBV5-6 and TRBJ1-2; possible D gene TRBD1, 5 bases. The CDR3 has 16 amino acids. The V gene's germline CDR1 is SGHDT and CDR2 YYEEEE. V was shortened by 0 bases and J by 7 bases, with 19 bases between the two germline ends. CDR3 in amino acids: CASSLDGGRVLSGYTF. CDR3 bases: TGTGCCAGCAGCTTGGACGGGGGACGGGTTTTATCTGGCTACACCTTC.

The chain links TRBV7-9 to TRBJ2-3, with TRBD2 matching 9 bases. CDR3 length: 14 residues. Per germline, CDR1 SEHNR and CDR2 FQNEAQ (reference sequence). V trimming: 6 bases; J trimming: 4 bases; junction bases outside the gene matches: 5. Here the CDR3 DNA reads TGTGCCAGCAGTTGGGGACTAGCCGCAGATACGCAGTATTTT. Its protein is CASSWGLAADTQYF.

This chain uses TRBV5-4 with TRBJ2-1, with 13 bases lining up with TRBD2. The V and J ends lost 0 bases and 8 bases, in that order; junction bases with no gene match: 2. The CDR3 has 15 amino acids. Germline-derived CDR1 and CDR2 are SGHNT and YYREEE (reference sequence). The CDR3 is CASSLVLAGGDEQFF. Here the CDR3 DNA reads TGTGCCAGCAGCTTGGTACTAGCGGGAGGGGATGAGCAGTTCTTC.

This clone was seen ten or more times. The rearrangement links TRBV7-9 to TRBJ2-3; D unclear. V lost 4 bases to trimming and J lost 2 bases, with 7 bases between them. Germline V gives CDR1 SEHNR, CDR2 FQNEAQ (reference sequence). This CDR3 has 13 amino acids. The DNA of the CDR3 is TGTGCCAGCAGCTATAGACTCACAGATACGCAGTATTTT. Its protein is CASSYRLTDTQYF.

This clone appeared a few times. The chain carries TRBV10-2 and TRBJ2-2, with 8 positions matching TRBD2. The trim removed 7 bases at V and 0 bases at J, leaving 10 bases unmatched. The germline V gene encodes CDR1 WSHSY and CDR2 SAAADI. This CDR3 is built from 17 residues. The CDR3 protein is CASMALAATTNTGELFF. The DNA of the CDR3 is TGCGCCAGCATGGCACTAGCGGCCACAACGAACACCGGGGAGCTGTTTTTT.

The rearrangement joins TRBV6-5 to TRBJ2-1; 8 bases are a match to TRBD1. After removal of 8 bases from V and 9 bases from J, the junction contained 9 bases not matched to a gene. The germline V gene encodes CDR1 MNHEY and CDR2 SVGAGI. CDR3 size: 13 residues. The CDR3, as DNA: TGTGCCAGCCGGGACAGGTCCATGGGTGAGCAGTTCTTC. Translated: CASRDRSMGEQFF.

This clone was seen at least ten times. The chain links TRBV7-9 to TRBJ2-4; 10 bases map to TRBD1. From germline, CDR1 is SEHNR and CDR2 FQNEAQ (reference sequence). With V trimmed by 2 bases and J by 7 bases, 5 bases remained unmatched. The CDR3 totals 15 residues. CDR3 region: CASSLTRTGGNIQYF. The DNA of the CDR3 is TGTGCCAGCAGCTTAACCCGGACAGGGGGGAACATTCAGTACTTC.

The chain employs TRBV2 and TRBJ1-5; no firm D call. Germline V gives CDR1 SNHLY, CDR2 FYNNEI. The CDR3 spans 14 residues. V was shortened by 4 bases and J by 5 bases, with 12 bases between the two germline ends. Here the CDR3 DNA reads TGTGCCAGCAGTGTGGAGGGCGGGGATCAGCCCCAGCATTTT. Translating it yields CASSVEGGDQPQHF.

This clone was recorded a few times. The CDR3 spells CAWNKAGGADTQYF. CDR3 sequence (DNA): TGTGCCTGGAACAAAGCGGGAGGCGCAGATACGCAGTATTTT. The V gene is TRBV30, the J gene TRBJ2-3; 9 bases fit TRBD2. Germline V CDR1 and CDR2: GTSNPN, SVGIG (reference sequence). The CDR3 contains 14 residues. V lost 4 bases and J lost 4; bases outside the gene matches: 6.

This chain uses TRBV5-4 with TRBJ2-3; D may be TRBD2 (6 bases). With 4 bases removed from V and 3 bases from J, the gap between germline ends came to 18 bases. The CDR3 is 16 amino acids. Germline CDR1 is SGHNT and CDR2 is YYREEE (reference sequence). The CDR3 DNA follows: TGTGCCAGCAGCCCGGACCCGGGGAGGATGACAGATACGCAGTATTTT. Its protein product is CASSPDPGRMTDTQYF.

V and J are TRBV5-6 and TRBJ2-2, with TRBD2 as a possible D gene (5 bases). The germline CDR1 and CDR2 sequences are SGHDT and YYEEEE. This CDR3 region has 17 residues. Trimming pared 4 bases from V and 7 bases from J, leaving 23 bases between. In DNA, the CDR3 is TGTGCCAGCAGCATCGGACCAACAACCCGGGAAGTCGGGGAGCTGTTTTTT. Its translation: CASSIGPTTREVGELFF.

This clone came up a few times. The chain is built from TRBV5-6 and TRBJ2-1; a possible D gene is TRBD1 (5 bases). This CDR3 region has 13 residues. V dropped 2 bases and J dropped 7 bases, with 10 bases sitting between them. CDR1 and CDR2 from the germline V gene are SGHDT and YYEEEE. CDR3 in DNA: TGTGCCAGCAGCTTTCAGGGCCGAAATGAGCAGTTCTTC. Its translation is CASSFQGRNEQFF.

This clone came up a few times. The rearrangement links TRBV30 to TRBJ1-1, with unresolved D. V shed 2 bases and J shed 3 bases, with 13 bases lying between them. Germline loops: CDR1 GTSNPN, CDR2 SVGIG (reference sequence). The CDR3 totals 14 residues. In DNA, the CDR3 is TGTGCCTGGAGTCTTAATTCTCTTGACACTGAAGCTTTCTTT. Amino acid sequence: CAWSLNSLDTEAFF.

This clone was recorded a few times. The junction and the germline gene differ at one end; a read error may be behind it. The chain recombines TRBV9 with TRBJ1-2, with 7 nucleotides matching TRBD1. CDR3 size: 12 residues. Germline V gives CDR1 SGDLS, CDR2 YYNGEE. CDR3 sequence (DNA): TGTGCCAGCAGCCGAATGGGGACAGATTATCTCTTC. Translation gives CASSRMGTDYLF.

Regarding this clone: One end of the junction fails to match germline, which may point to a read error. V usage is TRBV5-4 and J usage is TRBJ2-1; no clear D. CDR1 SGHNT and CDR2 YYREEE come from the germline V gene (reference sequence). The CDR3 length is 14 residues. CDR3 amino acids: CASSLVVSSNEQFF. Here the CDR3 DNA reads TGTGCCAGCAGCTTGGTCGTGTCCTCCAATGAGCAGTTCTTC.

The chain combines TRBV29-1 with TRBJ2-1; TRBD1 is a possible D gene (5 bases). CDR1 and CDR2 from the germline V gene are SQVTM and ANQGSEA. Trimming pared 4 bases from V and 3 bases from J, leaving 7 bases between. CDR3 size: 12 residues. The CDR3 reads CSVGQLYNEQFF. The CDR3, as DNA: TGCAGCGTTGGACAGCTCTACAATGAGCAGTTCTTC.

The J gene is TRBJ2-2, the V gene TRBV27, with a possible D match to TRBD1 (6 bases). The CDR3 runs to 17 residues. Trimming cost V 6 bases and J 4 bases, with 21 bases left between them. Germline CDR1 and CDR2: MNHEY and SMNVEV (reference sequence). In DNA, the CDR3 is TGTGCCAGCAGGAAGGGTTGGATCACAGGGAGCACCGGGGAGCTGTTTTTT. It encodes CASRKGWITGSTGELFF.